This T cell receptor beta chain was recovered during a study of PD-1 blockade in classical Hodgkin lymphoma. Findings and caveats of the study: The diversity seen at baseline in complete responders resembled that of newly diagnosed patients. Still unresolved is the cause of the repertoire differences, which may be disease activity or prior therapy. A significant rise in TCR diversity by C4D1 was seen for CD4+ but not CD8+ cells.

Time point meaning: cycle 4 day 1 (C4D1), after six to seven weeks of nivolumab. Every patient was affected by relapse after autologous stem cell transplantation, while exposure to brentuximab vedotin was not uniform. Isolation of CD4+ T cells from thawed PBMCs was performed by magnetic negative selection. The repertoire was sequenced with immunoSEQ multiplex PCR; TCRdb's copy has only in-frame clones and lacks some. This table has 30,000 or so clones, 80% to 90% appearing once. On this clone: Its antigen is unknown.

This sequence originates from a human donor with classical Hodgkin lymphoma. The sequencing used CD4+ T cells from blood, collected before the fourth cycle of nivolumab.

As DNA, the CDR3 is TGCGCCAGCAGCATCCAGACTAGGCCCATATCCGCAGATACGCAGTATTTT. Residues: CASSIQTRPISADTQYF. This chain uses TRBV5-1 with TRBJ2-3, with a tentative D call TRBD2 (6 bases). V lost 4 bases and J lost 4, with 22 bases in between. The germline V gene has CDR1 SGHRS and CDR2 YFSETQ. CDR3 length equals 17 residues.